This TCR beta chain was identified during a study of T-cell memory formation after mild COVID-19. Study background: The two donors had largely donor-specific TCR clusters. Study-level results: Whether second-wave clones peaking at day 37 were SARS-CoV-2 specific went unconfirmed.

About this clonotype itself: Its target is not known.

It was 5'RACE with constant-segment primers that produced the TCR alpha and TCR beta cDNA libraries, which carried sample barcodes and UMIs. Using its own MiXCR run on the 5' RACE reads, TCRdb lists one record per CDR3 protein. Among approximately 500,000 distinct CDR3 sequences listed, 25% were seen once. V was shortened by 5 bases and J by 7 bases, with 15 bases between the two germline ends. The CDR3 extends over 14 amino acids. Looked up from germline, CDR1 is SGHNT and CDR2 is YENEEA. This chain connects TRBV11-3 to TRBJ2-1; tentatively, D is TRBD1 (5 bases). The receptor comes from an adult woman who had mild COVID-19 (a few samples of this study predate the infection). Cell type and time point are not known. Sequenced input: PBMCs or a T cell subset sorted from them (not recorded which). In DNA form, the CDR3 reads TGTGCCAGCAGCGTCCCGGGCAGGGCAAATGAGCAGTTCTTC. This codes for CASSVPGRANEQFF. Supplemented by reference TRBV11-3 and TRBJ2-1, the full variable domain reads EAGVVQSPRYKIIEKKQPVAFWCNPISGHNTLYWYLQNLGQGPELLIRYENEEAVDDSQLPKDRFSAERLKGVDSTLKIQPAELGDSAVYLCASSVPGRANEQFFGPGTRLTVL.